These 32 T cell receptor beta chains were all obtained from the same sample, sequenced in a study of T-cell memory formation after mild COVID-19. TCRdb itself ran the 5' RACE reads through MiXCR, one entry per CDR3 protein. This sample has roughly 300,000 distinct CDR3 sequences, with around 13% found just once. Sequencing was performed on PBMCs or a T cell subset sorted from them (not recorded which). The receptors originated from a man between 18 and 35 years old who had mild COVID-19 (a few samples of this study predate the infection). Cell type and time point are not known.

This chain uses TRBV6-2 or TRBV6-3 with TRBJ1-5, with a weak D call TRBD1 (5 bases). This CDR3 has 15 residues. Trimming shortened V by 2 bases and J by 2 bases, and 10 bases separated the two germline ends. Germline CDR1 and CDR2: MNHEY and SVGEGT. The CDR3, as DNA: TGTGCCAGCAGTTACCTCTCGGGGGGCAATCAGCCCCAGCATTTT. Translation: CASSYLSGGNQPQHF.

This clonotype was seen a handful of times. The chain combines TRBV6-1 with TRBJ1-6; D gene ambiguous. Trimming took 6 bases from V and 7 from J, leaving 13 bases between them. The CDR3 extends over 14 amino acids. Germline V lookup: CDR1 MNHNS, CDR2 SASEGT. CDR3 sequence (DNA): TGTGCCAGCAGATTTGGCGGTATCAATTCACCCCTCCACTTT. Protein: CASRFGGINSPLHF.

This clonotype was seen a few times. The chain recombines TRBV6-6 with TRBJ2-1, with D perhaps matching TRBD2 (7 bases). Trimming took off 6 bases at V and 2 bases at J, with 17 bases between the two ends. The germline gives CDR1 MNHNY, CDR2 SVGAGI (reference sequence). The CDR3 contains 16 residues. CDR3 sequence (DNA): TGTGCCAGCAGCCCCTACGGGGGGCTTACCTACAATGAGCAGTTCTTC. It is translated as CASSPYGGLTYNEQFF.

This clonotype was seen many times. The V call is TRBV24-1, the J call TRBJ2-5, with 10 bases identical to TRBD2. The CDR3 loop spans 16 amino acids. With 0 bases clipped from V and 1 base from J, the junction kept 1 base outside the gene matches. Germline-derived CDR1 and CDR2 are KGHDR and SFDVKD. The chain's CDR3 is CATSDLKRGGQETQYF. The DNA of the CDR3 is TGTGCCACCAGTGATTTGAAGCGGGGGGGCCAAGAGACCCAGTACTTC.

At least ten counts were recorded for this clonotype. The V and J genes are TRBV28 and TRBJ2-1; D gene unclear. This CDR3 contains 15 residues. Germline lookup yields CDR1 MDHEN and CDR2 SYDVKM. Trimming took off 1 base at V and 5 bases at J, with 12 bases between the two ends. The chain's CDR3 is CASSLSQVAHNEQFF. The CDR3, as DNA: TGTGCCAGCAGTTTATCACAAGTTGCCCACAATGAGCAGTTCTTC.

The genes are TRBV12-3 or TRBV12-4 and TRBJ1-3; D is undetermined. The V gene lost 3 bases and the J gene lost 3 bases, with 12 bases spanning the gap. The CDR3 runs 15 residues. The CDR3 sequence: CASSFWGKIGNTIYF. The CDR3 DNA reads TGTGCCAGCAGTTTCTGGGGTAAGATTGGAAACACCATATATTTT.

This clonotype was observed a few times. In DNA form, the CDR3 reads TGTGCCAGCAGTCCATCAGTCTCTGGGGCCAACGTCCTGACTTTC. Its protein is CASSPSVSGANVLTF. The J gene is TRBJ2-6, the V gene TRBV12-3 or TRBV12-4; the D is unclear. The CDR3 covers 15 residues. The V end was cut by 5 bases, the J end by 0 bases, with 8 bases between.

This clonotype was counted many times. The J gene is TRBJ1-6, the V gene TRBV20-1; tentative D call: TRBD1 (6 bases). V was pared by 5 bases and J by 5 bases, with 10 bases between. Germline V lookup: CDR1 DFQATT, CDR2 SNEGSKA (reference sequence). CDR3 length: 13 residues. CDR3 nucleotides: TGCAGTGCTTCACAGGGCCATAATTCACCCCTCCACTTT. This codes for CSASQGHNSPLHF.

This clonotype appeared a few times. In DNA form, the CDR3 reads TGTGCCAGCAGTCAGACGGGACATGAGCAGTTCTTC. This encodes CASSQTGHEQFF. The V and J genes are TRBV28 and TRBJ2-1; the D gene could be TRBD1 or TRBD2 (5 bases each). The V and J ends lost 5 bases and 8 bases respectively, with 10 bases between them. Germline CDR1 is MDHEN and CDR2 is SYDVKM. The CDR3 is 12 residues long.

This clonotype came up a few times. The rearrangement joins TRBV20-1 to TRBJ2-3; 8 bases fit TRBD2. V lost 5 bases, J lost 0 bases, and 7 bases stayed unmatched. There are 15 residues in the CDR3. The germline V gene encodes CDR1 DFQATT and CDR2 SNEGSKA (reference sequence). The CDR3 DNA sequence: TGCAGTGCTCGGGATCAGCGGGGGAGCACAGATACGCAGTATTTT. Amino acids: CSARDQRGSTDTQYF.

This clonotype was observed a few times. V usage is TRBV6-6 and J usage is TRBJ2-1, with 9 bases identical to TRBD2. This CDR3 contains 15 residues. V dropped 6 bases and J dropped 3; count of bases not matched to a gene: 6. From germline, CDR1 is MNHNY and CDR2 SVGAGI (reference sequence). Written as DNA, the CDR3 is TGTGCCAGCAGCCCTCTAGCGGGGCACTACAATGAGCAGTTCTTC. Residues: CASSPLAGHYNEQFF.

In DNA form, the CDR3 reads TGCAGTGCTCCTGGGGGGTGGGACAGTCACACCGGGGAGCTGTTTTTT. This sequence encodes CSAPGGWDSHTGELFF. This chain uses TRBV20-1 with TRBJ2-2, with D possibly being TRBD1 (7 bases). The length of the CDR3 is 16 residues. Per the germline V gene, CDR1 is DFQATT and CDR2 is SNEGSKA (reference sequence). Trimming stripped 5 bases from V and 3 bases from J, with 19 bases between.

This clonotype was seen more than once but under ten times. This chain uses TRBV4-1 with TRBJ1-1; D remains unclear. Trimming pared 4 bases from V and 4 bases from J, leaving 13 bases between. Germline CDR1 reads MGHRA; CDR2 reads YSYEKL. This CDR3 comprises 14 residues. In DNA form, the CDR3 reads TGCGCCAGCAGCCCCGGACCGGTCGGCACTGAAGCTTTCTTT. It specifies CASSPGPVGTEAFF.

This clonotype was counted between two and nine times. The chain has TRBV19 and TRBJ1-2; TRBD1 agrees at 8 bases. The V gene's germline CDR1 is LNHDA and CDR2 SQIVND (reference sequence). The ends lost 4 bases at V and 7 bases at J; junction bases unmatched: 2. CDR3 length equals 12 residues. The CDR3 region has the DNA TGTGCCAGTAGTAGGACAGGGTTTGGCTACACCTTC. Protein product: CASSRTGFGYTF.

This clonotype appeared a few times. The CDR3 loop reads CSSQNGANVLTF. The CDR3 bases are TGCAGTTCCCAGAATGGGGCCAACGTCCTGACTTTC. V gene TRBV20-1 combines with J gene TRBJ2-6; no clear D. The V end was cut by 8 bases, the J end by 3 bases, with 8 bases between. Looked up from germline, CDR1 is DFQATT and CDR2 is SNEGSKA (reference sequence). This CDR3 has 12 residues.

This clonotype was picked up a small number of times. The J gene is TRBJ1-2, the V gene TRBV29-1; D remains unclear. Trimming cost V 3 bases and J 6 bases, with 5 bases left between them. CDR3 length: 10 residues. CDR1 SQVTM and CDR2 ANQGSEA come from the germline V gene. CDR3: CSVDWNGYTF. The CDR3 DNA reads TGCAGCGTTGATTGGAATGGCTACACCTTC.

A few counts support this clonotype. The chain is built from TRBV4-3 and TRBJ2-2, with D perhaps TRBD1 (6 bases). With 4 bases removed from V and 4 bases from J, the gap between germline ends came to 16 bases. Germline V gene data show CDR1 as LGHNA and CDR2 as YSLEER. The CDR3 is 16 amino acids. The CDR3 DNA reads TGCGCCAGCAGCCCCCAGGTGGGGGCGGGCACCGGGGAGCTGTTTTTT. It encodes CASSPQVGAGTGELFF.

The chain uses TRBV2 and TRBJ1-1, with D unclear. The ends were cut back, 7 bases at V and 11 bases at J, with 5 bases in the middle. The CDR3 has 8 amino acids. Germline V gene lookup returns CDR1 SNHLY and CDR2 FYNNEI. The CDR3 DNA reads TGTGCCAGCATGCGGGCTTTCTTT. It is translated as CASMRAFF. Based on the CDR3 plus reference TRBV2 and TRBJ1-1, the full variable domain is EPEVTQTPSHQVTQMGQEVILRCVPISNHLYFYWYRQILGQKVEFLVSFYNNEISEKSEIFDDQFSVERPDGSNFTLKIRSTKLEDSAMYFCASMRAFFGQGTRLTVV.

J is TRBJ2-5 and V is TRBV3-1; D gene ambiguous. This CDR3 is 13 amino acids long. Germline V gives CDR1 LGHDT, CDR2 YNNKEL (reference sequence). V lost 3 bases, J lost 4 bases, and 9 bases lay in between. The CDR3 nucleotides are TGTGCCAGCAGCCAGGAGATTCGAGAGACCCAGTACTTC. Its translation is CASSQEIRETQYF.

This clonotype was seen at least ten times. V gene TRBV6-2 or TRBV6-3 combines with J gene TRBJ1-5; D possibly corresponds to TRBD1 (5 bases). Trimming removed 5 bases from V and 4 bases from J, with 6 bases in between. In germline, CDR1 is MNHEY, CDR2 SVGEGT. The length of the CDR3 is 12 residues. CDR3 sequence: CASSNRNQPQHF. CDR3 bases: TGTGCCAGCAGTAACAGGAATCAGCCCCAGCATTTT.

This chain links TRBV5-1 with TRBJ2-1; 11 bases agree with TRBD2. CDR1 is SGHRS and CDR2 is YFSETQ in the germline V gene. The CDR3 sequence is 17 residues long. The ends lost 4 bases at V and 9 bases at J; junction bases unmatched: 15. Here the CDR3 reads CASSGSSSGGLRGEQFF. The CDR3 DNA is TGCGCCAGCAGCGGCTCCTCTAGCGGGGGGCTGCGGGGTGAGCAGTTCTTC.

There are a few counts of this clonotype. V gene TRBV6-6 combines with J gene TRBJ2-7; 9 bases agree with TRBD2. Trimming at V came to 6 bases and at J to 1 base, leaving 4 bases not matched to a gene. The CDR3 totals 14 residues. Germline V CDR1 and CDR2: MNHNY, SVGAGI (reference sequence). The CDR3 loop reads CASREAGGSYEQYV. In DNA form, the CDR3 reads TGTGCCAGCAGGGAAGCGGGGGGTTCCTACGAGCAGTACGTC.

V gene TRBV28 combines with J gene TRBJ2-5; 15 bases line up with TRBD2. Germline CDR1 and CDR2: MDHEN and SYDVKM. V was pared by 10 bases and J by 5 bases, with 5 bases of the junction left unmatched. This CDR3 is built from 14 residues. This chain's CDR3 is CATGLAGGLETQYF. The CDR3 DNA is TGTGCCACCGGACTAGCGGGGGGGCTTGAGACCCAGTACTTC.

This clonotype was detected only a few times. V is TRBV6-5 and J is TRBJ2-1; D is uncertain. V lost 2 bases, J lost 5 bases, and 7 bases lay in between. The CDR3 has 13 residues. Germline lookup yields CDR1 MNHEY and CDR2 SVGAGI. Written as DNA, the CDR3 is TGTGCCAGCAGTTACGACTGGAACAATGAGCAGTTCTTC. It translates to CASSYDWNNEQFF.

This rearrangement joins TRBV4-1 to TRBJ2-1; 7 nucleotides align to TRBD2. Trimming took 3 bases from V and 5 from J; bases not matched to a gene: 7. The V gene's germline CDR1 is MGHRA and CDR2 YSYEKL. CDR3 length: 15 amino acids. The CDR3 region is CASSHNRDYNNEQFF. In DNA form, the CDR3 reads TGCGCCAGCAGCCACAACCGGGACTACAACAATGAGCAGTTCTTC.

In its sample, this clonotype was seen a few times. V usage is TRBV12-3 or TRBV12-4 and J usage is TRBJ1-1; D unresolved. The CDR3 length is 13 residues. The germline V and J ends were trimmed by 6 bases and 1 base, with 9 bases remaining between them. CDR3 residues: CASSNLRNTEAFF. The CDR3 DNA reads TGTGCCAGCAGCAATCTTCGGAACACTGAAGCTTTCTTT.

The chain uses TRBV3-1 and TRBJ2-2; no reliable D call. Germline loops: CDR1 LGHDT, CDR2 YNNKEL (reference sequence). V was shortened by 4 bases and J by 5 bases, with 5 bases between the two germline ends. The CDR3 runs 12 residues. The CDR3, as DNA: TGTGCCAGCAGCCCACAGACCGGGGAGCTGTTTTTT. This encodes CASSPQTGELFF.

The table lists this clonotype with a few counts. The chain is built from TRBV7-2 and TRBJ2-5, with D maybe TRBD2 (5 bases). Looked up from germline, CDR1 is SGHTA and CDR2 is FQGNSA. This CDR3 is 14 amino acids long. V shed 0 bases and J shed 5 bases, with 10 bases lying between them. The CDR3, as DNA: TGTGCCAGCAGCTTAGCGCTGGTAGCGGAGACCCAGTACTTC. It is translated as CASSLALVAETQYF.

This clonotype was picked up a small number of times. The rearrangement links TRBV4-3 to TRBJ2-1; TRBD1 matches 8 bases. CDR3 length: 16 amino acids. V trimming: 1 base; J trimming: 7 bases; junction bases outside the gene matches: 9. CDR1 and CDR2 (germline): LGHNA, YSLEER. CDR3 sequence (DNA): TGCGCCAGCAGCCAAGGGGGTATTACAGGGGGAAATGAGCAGTTCTTC. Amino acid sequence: CASSQGGITGGNEQFF.

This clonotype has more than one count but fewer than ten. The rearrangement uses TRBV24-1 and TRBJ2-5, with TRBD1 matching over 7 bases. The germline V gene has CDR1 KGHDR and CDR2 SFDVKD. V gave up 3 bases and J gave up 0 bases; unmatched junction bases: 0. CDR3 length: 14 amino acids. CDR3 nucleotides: TGTGCCACCAGTGATACAGGGGACCAAGAGACCCAGTACTTC. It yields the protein CATSDTGDQETQYF.

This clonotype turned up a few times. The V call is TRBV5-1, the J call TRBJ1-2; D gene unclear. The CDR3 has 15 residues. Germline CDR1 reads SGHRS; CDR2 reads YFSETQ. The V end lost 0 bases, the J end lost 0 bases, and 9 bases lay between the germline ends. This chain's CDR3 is CASSLGARSNYGYTF. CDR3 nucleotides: TGCGCCAGCAGCTTGGGGGCCCGGTCTAACTATGGCTACACCTTC.

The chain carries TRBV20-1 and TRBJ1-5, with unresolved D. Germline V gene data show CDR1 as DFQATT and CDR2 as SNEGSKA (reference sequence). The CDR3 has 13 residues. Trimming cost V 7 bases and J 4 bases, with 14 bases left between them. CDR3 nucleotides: TGCAGTGTTACCGATCGGATTAATCAGCCCCAGCATTTT. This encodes CSVTDRINQPQHF.